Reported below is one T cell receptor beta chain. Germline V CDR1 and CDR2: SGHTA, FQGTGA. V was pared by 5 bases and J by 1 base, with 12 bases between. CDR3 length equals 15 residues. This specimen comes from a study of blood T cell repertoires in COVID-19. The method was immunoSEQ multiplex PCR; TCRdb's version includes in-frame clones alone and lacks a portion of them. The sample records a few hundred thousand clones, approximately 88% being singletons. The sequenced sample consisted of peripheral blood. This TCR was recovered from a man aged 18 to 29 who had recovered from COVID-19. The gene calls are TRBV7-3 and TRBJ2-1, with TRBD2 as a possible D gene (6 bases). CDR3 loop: CASSLSGPSYNEQFF. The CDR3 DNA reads TGTGCCAGCAGCCTCAGCGGGCCGTCCTACAATGAGCAGTTCTTC.